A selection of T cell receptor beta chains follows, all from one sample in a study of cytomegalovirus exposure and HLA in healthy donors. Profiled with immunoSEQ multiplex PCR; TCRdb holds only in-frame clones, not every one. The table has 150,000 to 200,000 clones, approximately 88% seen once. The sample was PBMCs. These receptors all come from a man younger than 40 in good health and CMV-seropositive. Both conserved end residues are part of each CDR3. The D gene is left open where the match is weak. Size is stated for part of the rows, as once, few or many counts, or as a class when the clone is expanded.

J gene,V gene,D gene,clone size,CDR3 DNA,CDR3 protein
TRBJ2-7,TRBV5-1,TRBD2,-,TGCGCCAGCAGCGTGGCCCTACTAGCGGGTCTTAGCTACGAGCAGTACTTC,CASSVALLAGLSYEQYF
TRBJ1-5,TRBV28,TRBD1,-,TGTGCCAGCAGTTCTTTGGGACAGGGAAGTGGCAATCAGCCCCAGCATTTT,CASSSLGQGSGNQPQHF
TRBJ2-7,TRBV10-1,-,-,TGCGCCAGCAGTGAGTCCCTAGGGGGGGCCTACGAGCAGTACTTC,CASSESLGGAYEQYF
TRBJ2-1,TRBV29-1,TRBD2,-,TGCAGCGTTGTACTAGCGGGAGGGCCGATTGGTCTGGGTGAGCAGTTCTTC,CSVVLAGGPIGLGEQFF
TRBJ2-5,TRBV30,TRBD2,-,TGTGCCTGGAGTGTTCGGCAGGGAGGGTCAGAGACCCAGTACTTC,CAWSVRQGGSETQYF
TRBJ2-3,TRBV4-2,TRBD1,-,TGTGCCAGCAGCCAAGACAGGGGGATCACAGATACGCAGTATTTT,CASSQDRGITDTQYF
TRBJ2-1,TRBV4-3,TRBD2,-,TGCGCCAGCAGCCAAGAGGCAGCACGGGGGGGCCGGTACAATGAGCAGTTCTTC,CASSQEAARGGRYNEQFF
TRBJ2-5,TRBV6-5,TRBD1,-,TGTGCCAGCAGTTCAAGACAGGGGCTCGAAGAGACCCAGTACTTC,CASSSRQGLEETQYF
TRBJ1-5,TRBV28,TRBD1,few,TGTGCCAGCAGAGGACAGGGGGCAGGCAATCAGCCCCAGCATTTT,CASRGQGAGNQPQHF
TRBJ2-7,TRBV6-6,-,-,TGTGCCAGCAATGGACTGAGCTCCTACGAGCAGTACTTC,CASNGLSSYEQYF
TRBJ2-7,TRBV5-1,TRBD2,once,TGCGCCAGCAGCACCCCGACTAGCGGGGGTTCCTACGAGCAGTACTTC,CASSTPTSGGSYEQYF
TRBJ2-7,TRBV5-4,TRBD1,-,TGTGCCAGCAGCTCGCCGGGACAGGGCGACTACGAGCAGTACTTC,CASSSPGQGDYEQYF
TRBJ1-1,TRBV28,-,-,TGTGCCAGCAATTTGGAAAATCATGGGCCTGAAGCTTTCTTT,CASNLENHGPEAFF
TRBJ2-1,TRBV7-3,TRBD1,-,TGTGCCAGCAGCCTTCAGGGGGCGGTTGCCTACAATGAGCAGTTCTTC,CASSLQGAVAYNEQFF
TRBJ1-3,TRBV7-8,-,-,TGTGCCAGCAGCTTAGAGTGGAGATCTGGAAACACCATATATTTT,CASSLEWRSGNTIYF
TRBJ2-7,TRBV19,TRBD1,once,TGTGCCAGTAGTAAATACTCCGTCCGGGACAGGGGATACGAGCAGTACTTC,CASSKYSVRDRGYEQYF
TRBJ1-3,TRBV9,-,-,TGTGCCAGCAGCGTCGGGGATGGAAATCTTGGAAACACCATATATTTT,CASSVGDGNLGNTIYF
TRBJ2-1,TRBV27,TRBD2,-,TGTGCCAGTACCGGGACTAGCGGGAAGGGGACCTACAATGAGCAGTTCTTC,CASTGTSGKGTYNEQFF
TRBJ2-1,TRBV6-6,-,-,TGTGCCAGCAGCCCCTCAGGGCGCGATGAGCAGTTCTTC,CASSPSGRDEQFF
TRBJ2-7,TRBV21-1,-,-,TGTGCCAGCGCCAGAGGCTGGGACAGGCTACACTACGAGCAGTACTTC,CASARGWDRLHYEQYF
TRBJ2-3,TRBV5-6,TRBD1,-,TGTGCCAGCAGCTTGGGGGACAGGGGGCCAGATACGCAGTATTTT,CASSLGDRGPDTQYF
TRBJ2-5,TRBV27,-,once,TGTGCCAGCAGTTTCTGGCAATCGGAGACCCAGTACTTC,CASSFWQSETQYF
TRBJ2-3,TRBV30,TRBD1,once,TGTGCCTGGGGAGGGGACAGGGCAGCGCAGTATTTT,CAWGGDRAAQYF
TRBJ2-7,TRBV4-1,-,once,TGCGCCAGCAGCCAAGTTACGGGAGCAGAATACGAGCAGTACTTC,CASSQVTGAEYEQYF